This T cell receptor (beta chain) was recorded in a study of blood T cell repertoires in COVID-19. About the research overall: The United States, Italy and Spain were the sources of the acute and convalescent COVID-19 samples. T cells, B-cell-depleted T cells, or PBMCs provided the cDNA or gDNA that served as material.

In the original workflow: Researchers report that nucleated cell counts were estimated from reference gene primer amplification. Assay: immunoSEQ multiplex PCR; the TCRdb copy retains only in-frame clones and omits some. The V and J calls and clone size are taken from that table; D and trimming were inferred from the DNA. The sample has 240,000 or so clones; roughly four fifths are singletons. The table lists this clone with a count of one. The CDR3 contains 17 residues. V lost 0 bases to trimming and J lost 4 bases; unmatched junction nucleotides: 11. Per the germline V gene, CDR1 is SGHKS and CDR2 is YYEKEE (reference sequence).

J is TRBJ1-1 and V is TRBV5-5; 8 bases map to TRBD1. Sequencing was carried out using peripheral blood. The sequence was collected from a woman over 75 with acute or convalescent COVID-19. The CDR3 region is CASSLVGQGAEGTEAFF. The CDR3, as DNA: TGTGCCAGCAGCTTGGTGGGTCAGGGGGCCGAGGGCACTGAAGCTTTCTTT.